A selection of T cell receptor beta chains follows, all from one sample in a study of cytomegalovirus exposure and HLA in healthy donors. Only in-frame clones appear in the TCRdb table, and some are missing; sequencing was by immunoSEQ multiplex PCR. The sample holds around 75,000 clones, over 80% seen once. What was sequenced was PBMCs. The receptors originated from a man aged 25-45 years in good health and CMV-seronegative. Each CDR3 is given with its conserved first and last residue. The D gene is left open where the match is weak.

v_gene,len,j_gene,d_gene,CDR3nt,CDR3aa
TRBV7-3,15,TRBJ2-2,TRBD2,TGTGCCAGCAGTTCTAGCGGGAGAGGGACCGGGGAGCTGTTTTTT,CASSSSGRGTGELFF
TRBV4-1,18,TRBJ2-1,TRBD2,TGCGCCAGCAGCCAAGACCATTTACTAGCGGGAGTATACAATGAGCAGTTCTTC,CASSQDHLLAGVYNEQFF
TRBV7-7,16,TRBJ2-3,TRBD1,TGTGCTAGCAGCTTAGAGGGGACAGGGGCGGCAGATACGCAGTATTTT,CASSLEGTGAADTQYF
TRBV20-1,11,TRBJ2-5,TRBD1,TGCAGTACAGGGGCCCAAGAGACCCAGTACTTC,CSTGAQETQYF
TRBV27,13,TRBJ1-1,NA,TGTGCCAGCAGTATCCGGACTGCTACTGAAGCTTTCTTT,CASSIRTATEAFF
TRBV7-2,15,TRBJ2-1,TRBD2,TGTGCCAGCACCCCCCGGGGAGGGACCTACAATGAGCAGTTCTTC,CASTPRGGTYNEQFF
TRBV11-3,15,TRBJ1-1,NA,TGTGCCAGCAGCCCAGGGGCCGGATTGAACACTGAAGCTTTCTTT,CASSPGAGLNTEAFF
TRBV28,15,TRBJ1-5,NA,TGTGCCAGCAGTTTTCGCAGGTATAGCAATCAGCCCCAGCATTTT,CASSFRRYSNQPQHF
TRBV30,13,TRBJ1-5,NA,TGTGCCTGGAGTGTATTGGGGGGTCAGCCCCAGCATTTT,CAWSVLGGQPQHF
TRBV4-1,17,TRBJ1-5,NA,TGCGCCAGCAGCCAAGATCTGAGGCCCGATAGCAATCAGCCCCAGCATTTT,CASSQDLRPDSNQPQHF
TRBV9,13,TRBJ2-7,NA,TGTGCCAGCAGCGTAGAGTCCGGGTACGAGCAGTACTTC,CASSVESGYEQYF
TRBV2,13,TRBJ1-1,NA,TGTGCCAGCAGCTCTTTAATGAACACTGAAGCTTTCTTT,CASSSLMNTEAFF
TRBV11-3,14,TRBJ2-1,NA,TGTGCCAGCAGCTTAGAAGGCGGTAACAATGAGCAGTTCTTC,CASSLEGGNNEQFF
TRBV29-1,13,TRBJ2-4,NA,TGCAGCGTTGAAGAAGGCGGGGCCGGCATTCAGTACTTC,CSVEEGGAGIQYF
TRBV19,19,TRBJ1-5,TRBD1,TGTGCCAGTAGTCTCAGGGGAAACAGGGGGCGAGGTAGCAATCAGCCCCAGCATTTT,CASSLRGNRGRGSNQPQHF
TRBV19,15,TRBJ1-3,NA,TGTGCCAGTAGTTATGGCATCAACTCTGGAAACACCATATATTTT,CASSYGINSGNTIYF
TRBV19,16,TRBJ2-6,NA,TGTGCCAGTACTTTAGACAGAGGCGGTGGGGCCAACGTCCTGACTTTC,CASTLDRGGGANVLTF
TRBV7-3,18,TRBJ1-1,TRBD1,TGTGCCAGCAGCGGACTCTCGGGGACAGGGGAGATGAACACTGAAGCTTTCTTT,CASSGLSGTGEMNTEAFF
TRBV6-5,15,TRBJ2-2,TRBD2,TGTGCCAGCAGGATTAGCGGGGGGATTACCGGGGAGCTGTTTTTT,CASRISGGITGELFF
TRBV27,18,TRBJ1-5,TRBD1,TGTGCCAGCAGTTTACTTCACAGGGGGCGACGGGTCAATCAGCCCCAGCATTTT,CASSLLHRGRRVNQPQHF
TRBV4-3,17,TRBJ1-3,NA,TGCGCCAGCAGCCAAGCGCCGGGGGACTACTCTGGAAACACCATATATTTT,CASSQAPGDYSGNTIYF
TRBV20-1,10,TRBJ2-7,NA,TGCAGTGGGGGGAGGTACGAGCAGTACTTC,CSGGRYEQYF